These 18 T cell receptor beta chains share one sample of origin, sequenced in a study of blood T cells in healthy people across ages. Primed by a sample-barcoded 5' primer and a J-beta primer mix, a second PCR proceeded for roughly 6 to 12 cycles. MiXCR, applied by TCRdb to the 5' RACE reads, yields one record per CDR3 protein. The sample has 950,000 to 1,200,000 distinct CDR3 sequences, around two fifths seen once; the top ten hold roughly 14%. The sequencing input was blood. All receptors derive from a man aged 18 to 30 in good health.

The chain employs TRBV6-1 and TRBJ2-1, with TRBD1 matching over 9 bases. V lost 2 bases and J lost 2; bases outside the gene matches: 10. The CDR3 has 18 residues. From germline, CDR1 is MNHNS and CDR2 SASEGT. The CDR3 is CASSELTGGAYPYNEQFF. The CDR3 coding sequence is TGTGCCAGCAGTGAACTCACAGGGGGCGCGTACCCCTACAATGAGCAGTTCTTC.

The chain recombines TRBV4-3 with TRBJ1-4; TRBD1 agrees at 9 bases. Germline CDR1 and CDR2: LGHNA and YSLEER. J was trimmed by 6 bases and V by 1 base; bases with no gene match: 3. The CDR3 has 15 amino acids. The CDR3 sequence: CASSQGTGVYEKLFF. The CDR3 nucleotides read TGCGCCAGCAGCCAAGGGACAGGGGTTTATGAAAAACTGTTTTTT.

The rearrangement joins TRBV12-3 or TRBV12-4 to TRBJ2-2; D perhaps matches TRBD1 (6 bases). V was shortened by 7 bases and J by 2 bases, with 14 bases between the two germline ends. This CDR3 comprises 15 residues. Written as DNA, the CDR3 is TGTGCCAGCACCCTAGGGACACCAAACACCGGGGAGCTGTTTTTT. Its translation: CASTLGTPNTGELFF.

A few counts support this clonotype. One junction end does not reproduce the germline sequence, and a read error may be involved. The chain combines TRBV7-2 with TRBJ2-3; 8 nucleotides agree with TRBD2. Germline V CDR1 and CDR2: SGHTA, FQGNSA. This CDR3 comprises 17 residues. DNA for the CDR3: TGTGCCAGCAGCTCCCTCCTAGAGCGGGGGAGCACATATACGCAGTATTTT. Translating gives CASSSLLERGSTYTQYF.

The table lists this clonotype with a count of one. V and J are TRBV29-1 and TRBJ2-3; 7 bases map to TRBD2. The CDR3 is made up of 14 amino acids. J was trimmed by 2 bases and V by 6 bases; bases with no gene match: 8. In germline, CDR1 is SQVTM, CDR2 ANQGSEA. This CDR3 reads CSVRAGTNTDTQYF. Here the CDR3 DNA reads TGCAGCGTCCGAGCGGGGACCAACACAGATACGCAGTATTTT.

This chain joins TRBV4-1 and TRBJ2-7; 11 nucleotides match TRBD2. Germline V gives CDR1 MGHRA, CDR2 YSYEKL. V lost 4 bases and J lost 7; bases outside the gene matches: 9. The CDR3 length is 15 residues. The CDR3 spells CASSPLAGGGGEQYF. Written as DNA, the CDR3 is TGCGCCAGCAGCCCCCTAGCGGGGGGAGGAGGTGAGCAGTACTTC.

The chain is built from TRBV12-3 or TRBV12-4 and TRBJ2-3; the match to TRBD1 covers 8 bases. The trim removed 4 bases at V and 3 bases at J, leaving 9 bases unmatched. The CDR3 contains 16 residues. In DNA, the CDR3 is TGTGCCAGCAGTTCCCCGGGAGACAGGGGAACAGATACGCAGTATTTT. This encodes CASSSPGDRGTDTQYF.

The rearrangement links TRBV18 to TRBJ2-1; D possibly corresponds to TRBD1 (7 bases). Trimming left V 0 bases short and J 6 bases short, with 15 bases between. Germline CDR1 reads KGHSH; CDR2 reads LQKENI. This CDR3 is built from 16 residues. CDR3 DNA: TGTGCCAGCTCACCACCGCAGGGGGTGGAGGGCAATGAGCAGTTCTTC. As protein: CASSPPQGVEGNEQFF.

The V call is TRBV4-1, the J call TRBJ1-2; tentatively, D is TRBD1 (5 bases). V was cut by 4 bases and J by 1 base, with 10 bases left in between. Germline assignment: CDR1 MGHRA and CDR2 YSYEKL. The CDR3 loop spans 14 amino acids. CDR3 coding DNA: TGCGCCAGCAGCCGAGAGGGGTTTAACTATGGCTACACCTTC. Protein product: CASSREGFNYGYTF.

Concerning this clonotype: Possible read error: a much larger clone is one base away. The V gene is TRBV9, the J gene TRBJ1-2, with D possibly matching TRBD1 (6 bases). Germline V gene sequence: CDR1 SGDLS, CDR2 YYNGEE. Trimming left V 3 bases short and J 5 bases short, with 14 bases between. The CDR3 totals 14 residues. The CDR3 is CASSDRTARYGYTF. Here the CDR3 DNA reads TGTGCCAGCAGCGACAGGACAGCGCGGTATGGCTACACCTTC.

The chain links TRBV7-2 to TRBJ2-4; D is unclear. Between the trimmed V and J ends, which lost 5 bases and 0 bases, there was a span of 17 bases. The CDR3 extends over 17 amino acids. CDR1 is SGHTA and CDR2 is FQGNSA in the germline V gene. The CDR3 DNA reads TGTGCCAGCAGCCCTAACCCCCTCACAGTAGCCAAAAACATTCAGTACTTC. Residues: CASSPNPLTVAKNIQYF.

The chain has TRBV12-3 or TRBV12-4 and TRBJ2-4; 10 bases fit TRBD1. The CDR3 runs to 15 residues. With 5 bases clipped from V and 15 bases from J, the junction kept 16 bases outside the gene matches. Written as DNA, the CDR3 is TGTGCCAGCAGTCAATGGACAGGGGGGTGGGACGAGCTGTACTTC. It encodes CASSQWTGGWDELYF.

The chain recombines TRBV27 with TRBJ2-5; D perhaps matches TRBD1 (6 bases). The germline V and J ends were trimmed by 3 bases and 11 bases, with 19 bases remaining between them. The CDR3 has 14 amino acids. Germline CDR1 and CDR2: MNHEY and SMNVEV (reference sequence). In DNA form, the CDR3 reads TGTGCCAGCAGTTTGATACAGGGTCATGGGGAGCAGTACTTC. Translation gives CASSLIQGHGEQYF.

The CDR3 protein is CASSLSSPTAETQYF. The CDR3 bases are TGCGCCAGCAGCTTGTCCTCTCCCACAGCGGAGACCCAGTACTTC. This sequence joins TRBV5-1 and TRBJ2-7; D is unresolved. With the DNA end fitting TRBJ2-5 better, the J assignment may be wrong. There are 15 residues in the CDR3. The germline CDR1 and CDR2 sequences are SGHRS and YFSETQ.

The chain is built from TRBV6-2 or TRBV6-3 and TRBJ1-6; 9 positions agree with TRBD1. Germline V gene lookup returns CDR1 MNHEY and CDR2 SVGEGT. V was clipped by 6 bases and J by 7 bases; unmatched bases: 7. The CDR3 consists of 15 residues. The CDR3 protein is CASRPGQGKNSPLHF. As DNA, the CDR3 is TGTGCCAGCAGGCCAGGACAGGGGAAGAATTCACCCCTCCACTTT.

The chain is built from TRBV19 and TRBJ1-5; D remains ambiguous. The CDR3 totals 16 residues. The germline V gene has CDR1 LNHDA and CDR2 SQIVND (reference sequence). V lost 3 bases and J 6 bases, leaving 18 bases between the germline ends. The CDR3 reads CASSIRVASNGQPQHF. DNA for the CDR3: TGTGCCAGTAGTATTCGTGTCGCCTCCAATGGTCAGCCCCAGCATTTT.

The chain is built from TRBV27 and TRBJ1-6; D is ambiguous. Trimming shortened V by 5 bases and J by 7 bases, and 6 bases separated the two germline ends. The CDR3 contains 12 residues. Germline assignment: CDR1 MNHEY and CDR2 SMNVEV (reference sequence). CDR3: CASSRLNSPLHF. The CDR3 DNA sequence: TGTGCCAGCAGTCGATTAAATTCACCCCTCCACTTT.

The rearrangement joins TRBV6-2 or TRBV6-3 to TRBJ2-3, with 7 bases identical to TRBD1. The CDR3 consists of 16 residues. Trimming at V came to 3 bases and at J to 7 bases, leaving 13 bases not matched to a gene. Germline CDR1 MNHEY, CDR2 SVGEGT. The DNA of the CDR3 is TGTGCCAGCAGTTATCGAAGACAGGGTTGGGGCAATACGCAGTATTTT. It encodes CASSYRRQGWGNTQYF.